This T cell receptor beta chain is from a study of T cell repertoires in cytomegalovirus infection (dated by TCRdb to about 2019). Regarding the complete study: The peptide stimulations were aimed at well-studied HLA-B-restricted epitopes as well as recently identified HLA-C-restricted CMV epitopes, whose presentation resists viral immunomodulation. Because public TCR beta signatures pointed to carriage of CMV infection together with the matching HLA type, the HLA type of each donor mattered for the analysis.

Results the study describes overall, beyond this receptor: The ex vivo response was dominated by HLA-C-restricted CMV-specific TCR beta clonotypes, and the single most frequent clonotype in two of eight donors was supplied by these HLA-C-restricted clonotypes. In both this cohort and an independent cohort of 300 to 450 donors, the cumulative frequency of public TCR beta family members distinguished carriers of CMV infection plus the relevant HLA type.

In light of the paper, this sample's treatment or condition label describes: in vitro stimulation with specific CMV peptide epitopes to enrich CMV-specific T cells. The instrument was an Illumina HiSeq 1500. Starting from the raw public reads, TCRdb applied fastp trimming at Q25, assembled clones with MiXCR and retained in-frame beta chains. Identical CDR3 proteins give one entry, which carries the most common genes and DNA. The sample includes about 480,000 distinct CDR3 sequences, with around a third observed a single time. The leading ten clones occupy about 17% of the sample. Notes on this clonotype: Its antigen is still unknown. No much larger clonotype is one base removed from it; base qualities were not supplied.

V lost 9 bases and J lost 0 bases; the stretch between them is 12 bases long. From the cysteine up to the phenylalanine, the CDR3 has a length of 14 residues. Just CDR3 DNA is preserved here, 42 bases in frame from base 1. Based on the germline V gene (reference sequence), the CDR1 and CDR2 sequences are LNHDA and SQIVND. The chain was built from TRBV19 and TRBJ1-5; too little of a D gene remains to name it. The receptor comes from a human donor in good health (CMV status not recorded). Some clones in this sample may be carry-over from other donors' samples. This specimen was cultured PBMCs, taken from culture after CMV antigen stimulation. The DNA sequence is TGTGCCAGCAAGAGGGATACTAGCAATCAGCCCCAGCATTTT. Its translation reads: CASKRDTSNQPQHF.